This TCR beta chain was sequenced during a study of blood T cells in healthy people across ages. For the second PCR, which ran for roughly 7 to 11 cycles, a sample-barcoded 5' primer and a J-beta primer mix were used. From the 5' RACE reads, TCRdb called clonotypes with MiXCR, one entry per CDR3 protein. The table includes 550,000 to 650,000 distinct CDR3 sequences, roughly a quarter detected once. Germline V gene lookup returns CDR1 SGHDT and CDR2 YYEEEE. V gave up 3 bases and J gave up 1 base; unmatched junction bases: 3. The CDR3 sequence is 14 residues long. A further study also used this sample, focusing on T cells of mothers and their children. Per that paper: Related mother-child pairs showed slightly higher but non-significant overlap than unrelated pairs.

The source of this sequence is a boy younger than 10 in good health. The sample comprised blood. The chain links TRBV5-6 to TRBJ2-5, with 7 bases fitting TRBD1. The CDR3 region has the DNA TGTGCCAGCAGCTACGGGACAGTCCAAGAGACCCAGTACTTC. Protein product: CASSYGTVQETQYF.